This T cell receptor (beta chain) was recovered during a study of chemoradiotherapy in HPV16-positive cancers. Generated by immunoSEQ multiplex PCR, the TCRdb table keeps only in-frame clones and is missing some. The data show tens of thousands of clones, approximately 84% seen once. The CDR3 sequence is 13 residues long. V dropped 10 bases and J dropped 0 bases, with 7 bases sitting between them. The V gene's germline CDR1 is ENHRY and CDR2 SYGVKD. Sequenced material: blood, taken from a patient who underwent chemoradiotherapy. The clonotype comes from a human donor with HPV-associated anogenital cancer. The V and J genes are TRBV10-3 and TRBJ2-6; D unresolved. The CDR3 coding sequence is TGTGCCACCTGGACCTCTGGGGCCAACGTCCTGACTTTC. Encoded protein: CATWTSGANVLTF.